These 20 T cell receptor beta chains were sequenced from one sample in a study of blood T cell repertoires in COVID-19. Using immunoSEQ multiplex PCR, the repertoire was profiled, and TCRdb retains in-frame clones only, with some absent. The sample records 80,000 to 95,000 clones, roughly nine tenths being singletons. Sequencing used peripheral blood. The receptors come from a human donor with active COVID-19. The donor label of this sample is uncertain.

The chain is built from TRBV27 and TRBJ1-2; 7 positions agree with TRBD1. Germline values: CDR1 MNHEY, CDR2 SMNVEV (reference sequence). The CDR3 sequence is 13 residues long. The V gene end was trimmed by 3 bases and the J gene end by 7 bases; junction bases not matched to a gene: 5. The CDR3, as DNA: TGTGCCAGCAGTTTGAAGGGGGCTGGTGGCTACACCTTC. Its protein product is CASSLKGAGGYTF.

The rearrangement links TRBV7-9 to TRBJ1-2, with 10 bases that match TRBD1. The CDR3 spans 14 residues. V lost 4 bases and J lost 4; bases outside the gene matches: 3. Germline CDR1 reads SEHNR; CDR2 reads FQNEAQ (reference sequence). CDR3 sequence (DNA): TGTGCCAGCAGCTCGACAGGGGGCACCTATGGCTACACCTTC. Translated: CASSSTGGTYGYTF.

The chain uses TRBV5-1 and TRBJ1-2; the match to TRBD1 covers 7 bases. V lost 2 bases and J lost 8; bases outside the gene matches: 9. The CDR3 totals 14 residues. CDR1 SGHRS and CDR2 YFSETQ come from the germline V gene. CDR3 region: CASSFRDSSLGYTF. In DNA form, the CDR3 reads TGCGCCAGCAGCTTCCGGGACAGCTCTCTGGGCTACACCTTC.

The chain employs TRBV14 and TRBJ2-7; possible D gene TRBD1, 5 bases. Trimming removed 1 base at V and 3 bases at J, with 19 bases between. Germline-derived CDR1 and CDR2 are SGHDN and FVKESK. The CDR3 extends over 17 amino acids. The CDR3 protein is CASSQAPREWKSYEQYF. CDR3 sequence (DNA): TGTGCCAGCAGCCAAGCACCCAGGGAATGGAAGAGCTACGAGCAGTACTTC.

The chain employs TRBV2 and TRBJ2-1; the match to TRBD2 covers 13 bases. The CDR3 loop spans 14 amino acids. CDR1 is SNHLY and CDR2 is FYNNEI in the germline V gene. The J segment lost 7 bases and the V segment lost 3 bases, leaving 0 bases of the junction unmatched. The CDR3 loop reads CASSETSGGNEQFF. The CDR3 region has the DNA TGTGCCAGCAGTGAGACTAGCGGGGGGAATGAGCAGTTCTTC.

V and J are TRBV19 and TRBJ2-4, with D possibly being TRBD1 (5 bases). From germline, CDR1 is LNHDA and CDR2 SQIVND (reference sequence). The CDR3 totals 17 residues. Trimming took off 3 bases at V and 3 bases at J, with 18 bases between the two ends. CDR3 nucleotide sequence: TGTGCCAGTAGTATTTATGCGCAGGGTTTGAGCAAAAACATTCAGTACTTC. Its protein product is CASSIYAQGLSKNIQYF.

The chain recombines TRBV4-1 with TRBJ2-2, with 9 positions matching TRBD1. Trimming removed 6 bases from V and 3 bases from J; junction bases left unmatched: 2. Looked up from germline, CDR1 is MGHRA and CDR2 is YSYEKL. The CDR3 runs 14 residues. CDR3 in amino acids: CASRQGADTGELFF. In nucleotides, the CDR3 is TGCGCCAGCAGACAGGGGGCAGACACCGGGGAGCTGTTTTTT.

A note on this clone: At one end, the junction sequence differs from germline, possibly due to a read error. The J gene is TRBJ2-3, the V gene TRBV7-7; 9 nucleotides agree with TRBD1. The CDR3 has 15 amino acids. Germline V gene data show CDR1 as SSHAT and CDR2 as FNYEAQ (reference sequence). The CDR3 DNA reads TGTGCTAGCAGCCGGACAGGGGCAAGCACAGATACGCAGTATTTT. Residues: CASSRTGASTDTQYF.

The chain recombines TRBV4-2 with TRBJ2-7, with 8 bases that match TRBD2. The ends lost 0 bases at V and 6 bases at J; junction bases unmatched: 13. The CDR3 spans 17 residues. Germline V gene sequence: CDR1 LGHNA, CDR2 YNFKEQ. CDR3 loop: CASSQDPSGGPMGEQYF. DNA of the CDR3: TGTGCCAGCAGCCAAGATCCCAGCGGGGGACCCATGGGCGAGCAGTACTTC.

The CDR3 DNA follows: TGTGCCAGCAGCTCTTACAGGGGAGCCAGCACAGATACGCAGTATTTT. Translation gives CASSSYRGASTDTQYF. V usage is TRBV7-9 and J usage is TRBJ2-3; 7 nucleotides line up with TRBD1. The CDR3 spans 16 residues. Germline V lookup: CDR1 SEHNR, CDR2 FQNEAQ (reference sequence). V lost 4 bases, J lost 0 bases, and 7 bases stayed unmatched. Full variable domain (missing parts from reference TRBV7-9 and TRBJ2-3): DTGVSQNPRHKITKRGQNVTFRCDPISEHNRLYWYRQTLGQGPEFLTYFQNEAQLEKSRLLSDRFSAERPKGSFSTLEIQRTEQGDSAMYLCASSSYRGASTDTQYFGPGTRLTVL.

Only one count was recorded for this clone. The chain joins TRBV12-3 or TRBV12-4 to TRBJ1-5; tentative D call: TRBD1 (6 bases). CDR3 length equals 13 residues. Between the trimmed V and J ends, which lost 5 bases and 3 bases, there was a span of 8 bases. The CDR3 loop is CASSRDNNQPQHF. The CDR3, as DNA: TGTGCCAGCAGTCGGGACAACAATCAGCCCCAGCATTTT.

The rearrangement uses TRBV11-3 and TRBJ2-1, with D perhaps TRBD2 (5 bases). The CDR3 consists of 15 residues. V lost 0 bases to trimming and J lost 3 bases, with 9 bases between them. CDR1 is SGHNT, CDR2 YENEEA, per germline. Written as DNA, the CDR3 is TGTGCCAGCAGCTTAGACCACGGGAACTACAATGAGCAGTTCTTC. Its translation is CASSLDHGNYNEQFF. The whole variable domain, filled in from reference TRBV11-3 and TRBJ2-1, reads EAGVVQSPRYKIIEKKQPVAFWCNPISGHNTLYWYLQNLGQGPELLIRYENEEAVDDSQLPKDRFSAERLKGVDSTLKIQPAELGDSAVYLCASSLDHGNYNEQFFGPGTRLTVL.

The rearrangement links TRBV27 to TRBJ2-7; possibly TRBD1 for D (5 bases). Germline V gene sequence: CDR1 MNHEY, CDR2 SMNVEV (reference sequence). CDR3 length: 13 residues. V shed 5 bases and J shed 3 bases, with 11 bases lying between them. CDR3 coding DNA: TGTGCCAGCAGTCAAGGGGTGAGCTACGAGCAGTACTTC. Its protein is CASSQGVSYEQYF.

The chain carries TRBV10-3 and TRBJ1-2; 7 bases are a match to TRBD1. J gave up 8 bases and V 7 bases, and 4 bases lay outside the gene matches. CDR3 size: 11 residues. The germline V gene encodes CDR1 ENHRY and CDR2 SYGVKD. The CDR3 DNA is TGTGCCATCAACAGGGGAGGCGGCTACACCTTC. Translation gives CAINRGGGYTF.

V is TRBV7-2 and J is TRBJ2-2, with 8 bases lining up with TRBD2. This CDR3 spans 15 amino acids. J lost 5 bases, V lost 5 bases, and 7 bases had no gene match. Germline-derived CDR1 and CDR2 are SGHTA and FQGNSA. In DNA form, the CDR3 reads TGTGCCAGCAGCCCCGGGACTAGTTGGACCGGGGAGCTGTTTTTT. Translation gives CASSPGTSWTGELFF.

The chain carries TRBV29-1 and TRBJ1-1, with 8 bases lining up with TRBD1. Germline trimming cut 7 bases from V and 6 bases from J; bases unmatched to any gene: 13. Germline V lookup: CDR1 SQVTM, CDR2 ANQGSEA. The CDR3 is 14 amino acids. As DNA, the CDR3 is TGCAGCGACGACCAGACAGGGGCACTCGCTGAAGCTTTCTTT. Translating gives CSDDQTGALAEAFF.

This rearrangement joins TRBV28 to TRBJ1-1, with TRBD1 matching 8 bases. Germline V gives CDR1 MDHEN, CDR2 SYDVKM. The CDR3 is made up of 15 amino acids. Germline trimming cut 5 bases from V and 1 base from J; bases unmatched to any gene: 6. CDR3 DNA sequence: TGTGCCAGCAGTAACCCGGGACAGGAGAACACTGAAGCTTTCTTT. Translated: CASSNPGQENTEAFF.

In this sample, this clone turned up once. The chain is built from TRBV7-2 and TRBJ1-3; no definite D call. Trimming shortened V by 5 bases and J by 4 bases, and 9 bases separated the two germline ends. CDR1 is SGHTA and CDR2 is FQGNSA in the germline V gene. The CDR3 totals 13 residues. CDR3 sequence (DNA): TGTGCCAGCAGCCGGAGTTTAGGAAACACCATATATTTT. It codes for CASSRSLGNTIYF.

The rearrangement uses TRBV15 and TRBJ2-2, with D possibly being TRBD2 (5 bases). Trimming pared 1 base from V and 7 bases from J, leaving 13 bases between. The CDR3 consists of 15 residues. Germline V gives CDR1 LNHNV, CDR2 YYDKDF (reference sequence). DNA of the CDR3: TGTGCCACCAGCAGAGTAATCGACGGGAACGGGGAGCTGTTTTTT. This gives the protein CATSRVIDGNGELFF.

The chain uses TRBV10-3 and TRBJ1-4, with a tentative D call TRBD1 (5 bases). Germline V CDR1 and CDR2: ENHRY, SYGVKD. The CDR3 consists of 12 residues. With 10 bases removed from V and 7 bases from J, the gap between germline ends came to 13 bases. Here the CDR3 reads CASGAGGEKLFF. As DNA, the CDR3 is TGTGCCAGCGGGGCGGGTGGTGAAAAACTGTTTTTT.